This record looks at one TCR beta chain sequence and its context. The antigen remains unidentified. Researchers collected 7.5 to 10 milliliters of peripheral blood from every single donor. Combining a sample-barcoded 5' primer with a J-beta primer mix, a second PCR ran for roughly 7 to 11 cycles. TCRdb reprocessed the 5' RACE reads via MiXCR and lists one record per CDR3 protein. The table lists 700,000 to 850,000 distinct CDR3 sequences, around 36% of them singletons. The record originates from a study of blood T cells in healthy people across ages. Study-wide results and caveats: Both naive CD4+ cell counts and diversity were greater in long-lived donors than in aged donors. Age advanced and TCR beta diversity per million T cells fell, roughly linearly.

This CDR3 contains 14 residues. Germline-derived CDR1 and CDR2 are SGHTA and FQGNSA. The V gene lost 5 bases and the J gene lost 3 bases, with 10 bases spanning the gap. The origin of this receptor is a man aged 18 to 30 in good health. The specimen sequenced was blood. The V gene is TRBV7-2, the J gene TRBJ2-2, with D unclear. The CDR3 protein is CASSRRIDTGELFF. The CDR3 bases are TGTGCCAGCAGCCGACGGATCGACACCGGGGAGCTGTTTTTT.